This T cell receptor beta chain was sequenced for a study of T cells expressing NK-cell markers. Study outcomes and limitations: The HCMV specificity of the expanded NKG2C+ T cell clones stayed unresolved. These clonotypes, the leaders elsewhere, also led the CD3+CD56-NKG2C+ fraction in several donors.

With respect to this clonotype: The antigen remains undetermined.

TCRdb reworked the 5' RACE reads into one entry per CDR3 protein, no DNA. The sample holds 140,000 or so distinct CDR3 sequences. The germline V gene has CDR1 LGHNA and CDR2 YSLEER. CDR3 length equals 17 residues. This chain connects TRBV4-3 to TRBJ2-1. This TCR came from a man aged 18 to 29 in good health. Sequencing input: blood T cells: a sorted CD56 or NKG2C T cell subset, CD4+ or CD8+ T cells, or bulk PBMC T cells (not recorded which). The chain's CDR3 is CASSQDPSGSSYNEQFF.